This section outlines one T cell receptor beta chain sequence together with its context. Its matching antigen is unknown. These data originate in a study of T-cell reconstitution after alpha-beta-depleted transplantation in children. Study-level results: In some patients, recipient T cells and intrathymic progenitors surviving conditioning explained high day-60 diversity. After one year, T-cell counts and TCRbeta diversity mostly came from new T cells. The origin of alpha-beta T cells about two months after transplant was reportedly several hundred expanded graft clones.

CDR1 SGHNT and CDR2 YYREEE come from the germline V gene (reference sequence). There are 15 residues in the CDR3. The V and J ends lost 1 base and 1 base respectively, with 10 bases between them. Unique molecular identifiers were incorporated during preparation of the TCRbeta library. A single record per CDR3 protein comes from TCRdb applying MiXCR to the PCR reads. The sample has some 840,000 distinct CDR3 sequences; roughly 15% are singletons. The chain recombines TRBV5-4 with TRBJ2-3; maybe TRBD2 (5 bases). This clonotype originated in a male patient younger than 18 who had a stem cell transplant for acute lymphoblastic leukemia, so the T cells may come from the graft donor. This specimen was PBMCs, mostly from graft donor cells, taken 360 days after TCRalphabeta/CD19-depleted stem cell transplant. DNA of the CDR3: TGTGCCAGCAGCTTGTGGGAGTACGGCACAGATACGCAGTATTTT. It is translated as CASSLWEYGTDTQYF.